The rows below give T cell receptor beta chains drawn from one sample of a study of blood T cell repertoires in COVID-19. Produced via immunoSEQ multiplex PCR; TCRdb's table is partial and in-frame only. Of 270,000 or so clones in the sample, approximately 89% were seen once. Sequencing used PBMCs or T cells enriched from blood (not recorded which). The receptors here all came from a woman under 30 who had recovered from COVID-19. Each CDR3 is given with its conserved first and last residue. The D gene is left open where the match is weak. The listing skips clone size in some rows; elsewhere it reads once, few, many or a size class.

v_call	d_call	clone_size	j_call	cdr3_nt	cdr3_aa
TRBV7-9	TRBD1	.	TRBJ2-1	TGTGCCAGCACGCGGACAGGGGAGGGCAATGAGCAGTTCTTC	CASTRTGEGNEQFF
TRBV27	.	.	TRBJ2-7	TGTGCCAGCAGTTTATTAGGGGGGGACCACGAGCAGTACTTC	CASSLLGGDHEQYF
TRBV6-2/TRBV6-3	TRBD2	.	TRBJ2-7	TGTGCCAGCAGTTACACCGGGGGTAGCGGGGGGCCTCAAGGCTACGAGCAGTACTTC	CASSYTGGSGGPQGYEQYF
TRBV11-2	TRBD2	.	TRBJ2-4	TGTGCCAGCAGCTCTAGCGGGAGTCTAGCCAAAAACATTCAGTACTTC	CASSSSGSLAKNIQYF
TRBV28	TRBD2	.	TRBJ2-5	TGTGCCAGCAGCGTAGCGGGGGGGCAAGAGACCCAGTACTTC	CASSVAGGQETQYF
TRBV27	TRBD1	.	TRBJ1-2	TGTGCCAGCAGTCACGAACAGGGGCATGGCTACACCTTC	CASSHEQGHGYTF
TRBV9	TRBD2	.	TRBJ2-1	TGTGCCAGCAGCGTATATGCGGGGGAAGGGGCCAATGAGCAGTTCTTC	CASSVYAGEGANEQFF
TRBV7-9	.	.	TRBJ1-1	TGTGCCAGCAGCTCACGGGGTCCCACTGAAGCTTTCTTT	CASSSRGPTEAFF
TRBV27	.	.	TRBJ1-6	TGTGCCAGCAGTTTAAGGGTCAGGGAGGGATATAATTCACCCCTCCACTTT	CASSLRVREGYNSPLHF
TRBV2	TRBD1	.	TRBJ1-5	TGTGCCAGCATGCGGTCGACGGGACAGGGTCTTGGTCAGCCCCAGCATTTT	CASMRSTGQGLGQPQHF
TRBV18	TRBD2	.	TRBJ2-5	TGTGCCAGCTCACCAGGGCAGCGGGAGATCGAGGAGACCCAGTACTTC	CASSPGQREIEETQYF
TRBV5-1	TRBD2	.	TRBJ2-2	TGCGCCAGCTCATCGGGACTACCCATCACCGGGGAGCTGTTTTTT	CASSSGLPITGELFF
TRBV19	.	.	TRBJ2-5	TGTGCCACCAATCGAGGGTGGATGGATATCCAGTACTTC	CATNRGWMDIQYF
TRBV5-1	.	.	TRBJ1-6	TGCGCCAGCAGTTTACAGGGTGATTCACCCCTCCACTTT	CASSLQGDSPLHF
TRBV3-1/TRBV3-2	.	.	TRBJ2-5	TGTGCCAGCAGCCCCAGCGGAGTACAAGAGACCCAGTACTTC	CASSPSGVQETQYF
TRBV4-1	TRBD1	.	TRBJ2-5	TGCGCCAGCAGCCAGGGACAGGGCCGGGAGACCCAGTACTTC	CASSQGQGRETQYF
TRBV3-1/TRBV3-2	TRBD2	.	TRBJ2-7	TGTGCCAGCAGGGATAGCGGGGGGCGCTCCTACGAGCAGTACTTC	CASRDSGGRSYEQYF
TRBV6-5	TRBD1	.	TRBJ2-7	TGTGCCAGTGTACCGGGACAGGGTGTAAACGAGCAGTACTTC	CASVPGQGVNEQYF
TRBV28	.	many	TRBJ1-1	TGTGCCAGCAGGCTGCCCGGGGTTGGTACTGAAGCTTTCTTT	CASRLPGVGTEAFF
TRBV23-1	.	.	TRBJ2-2	TGCGCCAGCACTCGAGCCGGGGAGCTGTTTTTT	CASTRAGELFF
TRBV7-9	.	.	TRBJ1-2	TGTGCCAGCAGCTTAGCGCACGTTACCGGTACGGGGGTAGGCTACACCTTC	CASSLAHVTGTGVGYTF
TRBV7-2	.	few	TRBJ2-1	TGTGCCAGCAGGTGGGGGGTTGAGCAGTTCTTC	CASRWGVEQFF
TRBV27	TRBD2	few	TRBJ2-2	TGTGCCAGCAGTTCCTGGACTAGTCCTCCGGAGCTGTTTTTT	CASSSWTSPPELFF
TRBV6-5	TRBD2	.	TRBJ2-7	TGTGCCAGCAGGGAGCGGGAGGACAGCTACGAGCAGTACTTC	CASREREDSYEQYF
TRBV11-2	.	.	TRBJ1-1	TGTGCCTCGGGGGGTGGGGACACTGAAGCTTTCTTT	CASGGGDTEAFF
TRBV19	TRBD1	.	TRBJ2-7	TGTGCCAGTAGAATGACAGGGGGCGCCGACGAGCAGTACTTC	CASRMTGGADEQYF
TRBV4-3	TRBD1	.	TRBJ1-1	TGCGCCAGCAGGGCGGACAGGGCTGCTGAAGCTTTCTTT	CASRADRAAEAFF
TRBV19	TRBD2	.	TRBJ2-3	TGTGCCAGTAGTACTCCCCCCGCGACTAGCACTAGCACAGATACGCAGTATTTT	CASSTPPATSTSTDTQYF
TRBV7-9	TRBD2	.	TRBJ2-3	TGTGCCAGCAGCTCCCGGACTAGCGGGGGCACAGATACGCAGTATTTT	CASSSRTSGGTDTQYF
TRBV4-2	TRBD2	.	TRBJ2-4	TGTGCCAGCAGCCAAGAGGCGGGGGTAGTGAACATTCAGTACTTC	CASSQEAGVVNIQYF
TRBV7-3	TRBD2	.	TRBJ2-1	TGTGCCAGCAGCTCCTCCCCGGGACTAGCTTACAATGAGCAGTTCTTC	CASSSSPGLAYNEQFF
TRBV11-3	TRBD1	.	TRBJ2-7	TGTGCCAGCAGCTTAGACAGGGGGCTCAACGAGCAGTACTTC	CASSLDRGLNEQYF
TRBV11-2	.	.	TRBJ2-1	TGTGCCAGCAGCTATGGACTAGGGGGCAATGAGCAGTTCTTC	CASSYGLGGNEQFF
TRBV3-1/TRBV3-2	.	.	TRBJ1-5	TGTGCCAGCAGCCAAGATGCAAGGGGCGGTCAGCCCCAGCATTTT	CASSQDARGGQPQHF
TRBV5-1	.	.	TRBJ1-1	TGCGCCAGCAGCCTATGGGCAGGGAATGGGAACACTGAAGCTTTCTTT	CASSLWAGNGNTEAFF
TRBV6-5	.	few	TRBJ1-4	TGTGCCAGCAGCCCAGACAGTGAAAAACTGTTTTTT	CASSPDSEKLFF
TRBV24-1	.	.	TRBJ1-5	TGTGCCACCAGTGACGGCAGGGGACGACAACTCTGGGATCAGCCCCAGCATTTT	CATSDGRGRQLWDQPQHF
TRBV5-4	.	.	TRBJ2-1	TGTGCCAGCAGCTTGGCCCCTTCCTCACCGAGCTCCTACAATGAGCAGTTCTTC	CASSLAPSSPSSYNEQFF
TRBV5-1	.	.	TRBJ2-7	TGCGCCAGCAGTTCCCCCTCAGAGGGCGTTCAGTACGAGCAGTACTTC	CASSSPSEGVQYEQYF
TRBV7-9	.	.	TRBJ2-1	TGTGCCAGCAGCGAAAGCGGAGGGGACAATGAGCAGTTCTTC	CASSESGGDNEQFF
TRBV7-2	.	.	TRBJ2-1	TGTGCCAGCAGAGATAACCGGGGGAATAACAACAATGAGCAGTTCTTC	CASRDNRGNNNNEQFF
TRBV18	TRBD2	.	TRBJ2-5	TGTGCCAGCTCCCCTAGCGGGGGGCGCCAAGAGACCCAGTACTTC	CASSPSGGRQETQYF
TRBV10-2	TRBD2	.	TRBJ2-2	TGCGCCAGCAGGGCGGGGGAGATTAGCACCGGGGAGCTGTTTTTT	CASRAGEISTGELFF
TRBV5-1	.	.	TRBJ2-3	TGCGCCAGCAGCCCATCCCAGGGGCCGACTTACACAGATACGCAGTATTTT	CASSPSQGPTYTDTQYF
TRBV3-1/TRBV3-2	.	.	TRBJ2-1	TGTGCCAGCAGCCGACTTCCGGGGAGCCTCTCTGAAAATGAGCAGTTCTTC	CASSRLPGSLSENEQFF
TRBV20-1	.	.	TRBJ2-5	TGCAGTGCTAGTGTCGGAAGGAGTCAGGGGACCCAGTACTTC	CSASVGRSQGTQYF
TRBV4-1	.	.	TRBJ1-5	TGCGCCAGCAGCCCACAGGGTATTGGGGGTCAGCCCCAGCATTTT	CASSPQGIGGQPQHF
TRBV18	TRBD1	.	TRBJ1-6	TGTGCCAGCTCACCAACAGGACAGGGGGTTTCACCCCTCCACTTT	CASSPTGQGVSPLHF
TRBV10-2	TRBD1	.	TRBJ1-3	TGCGCCAGCAGTGGTTTGTTGGGACAGGGTATTGGAAACACCATATATTTT	CASSGLLGQGIGNTIYF
TRBV11-3	.	.	TRBJ2-3	TGTGCCAGCAGCTTACGGGTCGAAGGGGCAGATACGCAGTATTTT	CASSLRVEGADTQYF
TRBV6-2/TRBV6-3	TRBD1	.	TRBJ1-3	TGTGCCAGCAGTGACATGGACAGGGCCTTCTCTGGAAACACCATATATTTT	CASSDMDRAFSGNTIYF
TRBV4-1	.	.	TRBJ2-5	TGCGCCAGCAGCCAAGATCACACGGCTAAAGGGGGGACCCAGTACTTC	CASSQDHTAKGGTQYF
TRBV7-2	.	.	TRBJ1-2	TGTGCCAGCAGCTTAGCTAGCGGGGGTAGCTACACCTTC	CASSLASGGSYTF